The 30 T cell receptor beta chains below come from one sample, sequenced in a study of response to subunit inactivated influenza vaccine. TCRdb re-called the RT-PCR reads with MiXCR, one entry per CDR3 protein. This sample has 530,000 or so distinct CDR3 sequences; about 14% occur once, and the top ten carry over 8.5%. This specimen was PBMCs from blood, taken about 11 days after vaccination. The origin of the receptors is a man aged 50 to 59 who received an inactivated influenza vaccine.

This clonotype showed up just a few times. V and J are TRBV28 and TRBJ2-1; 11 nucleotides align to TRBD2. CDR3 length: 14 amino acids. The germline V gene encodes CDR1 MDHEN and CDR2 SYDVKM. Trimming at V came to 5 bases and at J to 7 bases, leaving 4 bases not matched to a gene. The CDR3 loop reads CASSRIAGGNEQFF. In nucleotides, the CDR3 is TGTGCCAGCAGTCGAATAGCGGGAGGGAATGAGCAGTTCTTC.

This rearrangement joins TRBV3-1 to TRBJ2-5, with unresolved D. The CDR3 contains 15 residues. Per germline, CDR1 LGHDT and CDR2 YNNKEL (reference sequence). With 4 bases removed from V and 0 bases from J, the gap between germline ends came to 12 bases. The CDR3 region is CASSRWGSYQETQYF. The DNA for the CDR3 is TGTGCCAGCAGCCGCTGGGGTAGCTACCAAGAGACCCAGTACTTC.

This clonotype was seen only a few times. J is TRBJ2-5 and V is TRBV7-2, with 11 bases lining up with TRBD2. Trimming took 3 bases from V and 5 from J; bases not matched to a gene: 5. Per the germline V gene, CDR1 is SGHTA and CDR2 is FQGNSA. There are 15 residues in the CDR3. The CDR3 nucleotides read TGTGCCAGCAGCTTTCTAGCGGGGGGCGGGGAGACCCAGTACTTC. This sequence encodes CASSFLAGGGETQYF.

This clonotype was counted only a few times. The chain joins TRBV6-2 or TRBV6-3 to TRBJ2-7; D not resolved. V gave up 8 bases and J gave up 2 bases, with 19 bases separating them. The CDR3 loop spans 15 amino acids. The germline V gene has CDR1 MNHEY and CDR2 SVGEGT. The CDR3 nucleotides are TGTGCCAGCGTTGGATTAGCCTCACTTGCCTACGAGCAGTACTTC. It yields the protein CASVGLASLAYEQYF.

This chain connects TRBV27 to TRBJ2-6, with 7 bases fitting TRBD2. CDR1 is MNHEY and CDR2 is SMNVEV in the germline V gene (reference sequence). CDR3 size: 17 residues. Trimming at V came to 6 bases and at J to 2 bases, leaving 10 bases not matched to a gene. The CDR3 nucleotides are TGTGCCAGCAGCGGGGGGTACGGATTGCCTGGGGCCAACGTCCTGACTTTC. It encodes CASSGGYGLPGANVLTF.

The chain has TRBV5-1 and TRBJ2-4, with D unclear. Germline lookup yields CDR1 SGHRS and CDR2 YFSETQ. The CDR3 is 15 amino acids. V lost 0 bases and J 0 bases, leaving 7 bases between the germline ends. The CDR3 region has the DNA TGCGCCAGCAGCTTGGACACACTAGCCAAAAACATTCAGTACTTC. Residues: CASSLDTLAKNIQYF.

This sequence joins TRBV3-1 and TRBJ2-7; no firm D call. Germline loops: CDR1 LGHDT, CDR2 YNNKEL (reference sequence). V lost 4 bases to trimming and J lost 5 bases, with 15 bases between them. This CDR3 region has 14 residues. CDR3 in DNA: TGTGCCAGCAGCCGGTCGGTGGGTAACGACGAGCAGTACTTC. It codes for CASSRSVGNDEQYF.

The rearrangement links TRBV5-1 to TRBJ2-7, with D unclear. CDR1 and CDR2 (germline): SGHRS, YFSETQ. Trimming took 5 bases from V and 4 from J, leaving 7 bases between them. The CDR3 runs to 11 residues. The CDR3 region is CASRETYEQYF. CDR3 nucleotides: TGCGCCAGCAGAGAGACGTACGAGCAGTACTTC.

CDR3 sequence reads: CASTLAGGLYNEQFF. CDR3 nucleotides: TGTGCCAGCACCTTAGCGGGAGGGCTCTACAATGAGCAGTTCTTC. The chain carries TRBV3-1 and TRBJ2-1, with TRBD2 matching over 11 bases. The CDR3 spans 15 residues. Germline trimming cut 7 bases from V and 3 bases from J; bases unmatched to any gene: 5. Germline CDR1 and CDR2: LGHDT and YNNKEL (reference sequence).

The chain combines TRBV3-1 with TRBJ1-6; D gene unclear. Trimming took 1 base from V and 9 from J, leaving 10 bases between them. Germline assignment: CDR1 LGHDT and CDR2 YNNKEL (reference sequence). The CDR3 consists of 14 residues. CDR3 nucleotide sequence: TGTGCCAGCAGCCAAGGGGCAGAGACTTCACCCCTCCACTTT. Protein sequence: CASSQGAETSPLHF.

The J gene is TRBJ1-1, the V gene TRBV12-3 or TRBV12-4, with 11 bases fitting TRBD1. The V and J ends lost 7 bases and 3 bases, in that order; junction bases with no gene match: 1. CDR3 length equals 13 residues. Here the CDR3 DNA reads TGTGCCAGCAAGGGACAGGGGGACACTGAAGCTTTCTTT. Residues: CASKGQGDTEAFF.

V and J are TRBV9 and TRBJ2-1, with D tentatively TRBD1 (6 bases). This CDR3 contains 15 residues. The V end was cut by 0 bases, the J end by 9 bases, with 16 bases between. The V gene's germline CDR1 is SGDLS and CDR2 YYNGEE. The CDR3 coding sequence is TGTGCCAGCAGCGTAGGAGGGCAGGGGAGAGGTGAGCAGTTCTTC. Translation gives CASSVGGQGRGEQFF.

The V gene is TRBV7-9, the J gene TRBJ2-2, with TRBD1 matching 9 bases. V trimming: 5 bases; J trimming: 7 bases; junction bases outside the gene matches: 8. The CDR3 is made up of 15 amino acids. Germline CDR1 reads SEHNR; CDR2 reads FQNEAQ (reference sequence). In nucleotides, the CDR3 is TGTGCCAGCAGCCACCGGGACAGGGTAAACGGGGAGCTGTTTTTT. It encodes CASSHRDRVNGELFF.

CDR3 sequence: CASSQDSGRANTDTQYF. CDR3 in DNA: TGTGCCAGCAGCCAAGATAGCGGGAGGGCGAATACAGATACGCAGTATTTT. The V call is TRBV4-2, the J call TRBJ2-3; 11 bases agree with TRBD2. Germline CDR1 LGHNA, CDR2 YNFKEQ. The V segment lost 0 bases and the J segment 3 bases; nucleotides outside the gene matches: 5. The CDR3 covers 17 residues.

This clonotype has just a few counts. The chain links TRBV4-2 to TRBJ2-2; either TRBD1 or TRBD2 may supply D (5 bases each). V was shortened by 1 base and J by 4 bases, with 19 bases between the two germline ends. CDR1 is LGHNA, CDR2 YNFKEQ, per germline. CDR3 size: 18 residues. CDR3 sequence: CASSQVWARVRGTGELFF. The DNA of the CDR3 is TGTGCCAGCAGCCAAGTCTGGGCGAGGGTTAGGGGCACCGGGGAGCTGTTTTTT.

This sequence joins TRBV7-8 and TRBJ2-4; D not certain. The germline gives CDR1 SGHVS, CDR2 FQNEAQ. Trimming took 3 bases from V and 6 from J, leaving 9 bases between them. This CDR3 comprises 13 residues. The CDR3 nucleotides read TGTGCCAGCAGCTTGGAGATGTTAAACATTCAGTACTTC. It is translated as CASSLEMLNIQYF.

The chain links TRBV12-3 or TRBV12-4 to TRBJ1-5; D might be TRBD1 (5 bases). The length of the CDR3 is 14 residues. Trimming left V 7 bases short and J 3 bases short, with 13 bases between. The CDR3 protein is CASTGANTNQPQHF. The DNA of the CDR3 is TGTGCCAGCACCGGGGCCAACACCAATCAGCCCCAGCATTTT.

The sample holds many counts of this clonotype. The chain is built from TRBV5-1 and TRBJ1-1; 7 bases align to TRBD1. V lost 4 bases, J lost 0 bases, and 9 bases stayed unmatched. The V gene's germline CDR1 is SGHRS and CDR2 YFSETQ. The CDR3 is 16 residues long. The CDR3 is CASSMTGLLMNTEAFF. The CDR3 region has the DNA TGCGCCAGCAGCATGACAGGGCTACTCATGAACACTGAAGCTTTCTTT.

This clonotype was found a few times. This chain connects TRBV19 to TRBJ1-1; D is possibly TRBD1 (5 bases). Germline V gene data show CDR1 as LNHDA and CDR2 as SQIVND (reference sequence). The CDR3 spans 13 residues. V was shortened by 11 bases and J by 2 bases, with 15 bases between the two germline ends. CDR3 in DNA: TGTGCCTCATGGGGCAGCTTAAACACTGAAGCTTTCTTT. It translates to CASWGSLNTEAFF.

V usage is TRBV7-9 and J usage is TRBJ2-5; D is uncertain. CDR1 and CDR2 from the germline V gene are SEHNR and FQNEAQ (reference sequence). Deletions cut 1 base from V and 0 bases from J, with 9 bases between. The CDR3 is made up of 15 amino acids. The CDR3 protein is CASSLVGQDQETQYF. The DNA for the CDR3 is TGTGCCAGCAGCTTAGTAGGGCAGGACCAAGAGACCCAGTACTTC.

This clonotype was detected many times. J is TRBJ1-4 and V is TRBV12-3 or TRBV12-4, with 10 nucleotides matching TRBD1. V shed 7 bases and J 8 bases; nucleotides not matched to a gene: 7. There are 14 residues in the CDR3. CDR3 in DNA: TGTGCCAGCACCCGGACAGGGGGAGTGGAAAAACTGTTTTTT. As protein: CASTRTGGVEKLFF.

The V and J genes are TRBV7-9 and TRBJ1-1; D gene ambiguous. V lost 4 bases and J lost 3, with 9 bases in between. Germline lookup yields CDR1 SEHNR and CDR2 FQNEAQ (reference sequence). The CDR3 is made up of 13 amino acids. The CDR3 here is CASSSYSHTEAFF. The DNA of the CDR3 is TGTGCCAGCAGCTCCTATTCCCACACTGAAGCTTTCTTT.

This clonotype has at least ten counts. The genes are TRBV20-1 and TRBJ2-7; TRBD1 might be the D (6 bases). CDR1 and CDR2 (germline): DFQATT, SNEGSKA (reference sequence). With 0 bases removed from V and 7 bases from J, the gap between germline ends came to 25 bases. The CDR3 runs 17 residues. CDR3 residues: CSARDPPSPTGLREQYF. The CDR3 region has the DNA TGCAGTGCTAGAGATCCCCCCAGCCCAACAGGGCTTAGAGAGCAGTACTTC.

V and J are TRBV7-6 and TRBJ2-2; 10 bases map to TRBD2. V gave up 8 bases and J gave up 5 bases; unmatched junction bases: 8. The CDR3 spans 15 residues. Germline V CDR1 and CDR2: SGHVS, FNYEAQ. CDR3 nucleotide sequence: TGTGCCAGCCGACCACTAGCGGGATTAACCGGGGAGCTGTTTTTT. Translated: CASRPLAGLTGELFF.

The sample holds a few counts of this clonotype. CDR3 in amino acids: CASSLWRVFSGSGANVLTF. The DNA of the CDR3 is TGTGCCAGCAGTTTATGGAGGGTTTTCTCGGGCTCTGGGGCCAACGTCCTGACTTTC. The rearrangement joins TRBV12-3 or TRBV12-4 to TRBJ2-6, with D possibly being TRBD2 (6 bases). V was cut by 2 bases and J by 0 bases, with 17 bases left in between. The length of the CDR3 is 19 residues.

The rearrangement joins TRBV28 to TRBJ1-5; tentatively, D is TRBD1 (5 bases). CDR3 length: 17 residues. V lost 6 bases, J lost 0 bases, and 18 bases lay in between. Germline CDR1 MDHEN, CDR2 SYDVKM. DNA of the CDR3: TGTGCCAGCAGCTCGATAATTGACAGATATAGCAATCAGCCCCAGCATTTT. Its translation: CASSSIIDRYSNQPQHF. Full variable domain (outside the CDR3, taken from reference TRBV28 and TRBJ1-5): DVKVTQSSRYLVKRTGEKVFLECVQDMDHENMFWYRQDPGLGLRLIYFSYDVKMKEKGDIPEGYSVSREKKERFSLILESASTNQTSMYLCASSSIIDRYSNQPQHFGDGTRLSIL.

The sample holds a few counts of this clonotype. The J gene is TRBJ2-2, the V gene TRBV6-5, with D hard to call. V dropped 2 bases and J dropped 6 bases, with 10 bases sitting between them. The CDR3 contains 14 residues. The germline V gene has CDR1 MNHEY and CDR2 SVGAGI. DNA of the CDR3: TGTGCCAGCAGTTACCTCGCGAGGTCCGGGGAGCTGTTTTTT. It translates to CASSYLARSGELFF.

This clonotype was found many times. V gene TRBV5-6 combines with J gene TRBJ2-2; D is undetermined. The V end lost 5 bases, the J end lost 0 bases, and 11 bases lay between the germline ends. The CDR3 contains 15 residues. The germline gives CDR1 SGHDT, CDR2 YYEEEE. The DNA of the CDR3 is TGTGCCAGCAGTTTAGTAGGAGCGAACACCGGGGAGCTGTTTTTT. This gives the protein CASSLVGANTGELFF.

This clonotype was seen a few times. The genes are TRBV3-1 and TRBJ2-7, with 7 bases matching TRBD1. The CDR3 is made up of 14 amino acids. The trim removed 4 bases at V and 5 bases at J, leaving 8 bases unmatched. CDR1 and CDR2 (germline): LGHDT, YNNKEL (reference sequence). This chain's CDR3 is CASSLMTGYHEQYF. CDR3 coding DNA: TGTGCCAGCAGCCTGATGACAGGGTACCACGAGCAGTACTTC.

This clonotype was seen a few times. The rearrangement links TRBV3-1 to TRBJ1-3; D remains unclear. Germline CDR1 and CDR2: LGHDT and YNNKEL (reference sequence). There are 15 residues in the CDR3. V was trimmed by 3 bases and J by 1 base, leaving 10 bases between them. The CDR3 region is CASSQTWESGNTIYF. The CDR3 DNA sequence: TGTGCCAGCAGCCAGACGTGGGAGTCTGGAAACACCATATATTTT.